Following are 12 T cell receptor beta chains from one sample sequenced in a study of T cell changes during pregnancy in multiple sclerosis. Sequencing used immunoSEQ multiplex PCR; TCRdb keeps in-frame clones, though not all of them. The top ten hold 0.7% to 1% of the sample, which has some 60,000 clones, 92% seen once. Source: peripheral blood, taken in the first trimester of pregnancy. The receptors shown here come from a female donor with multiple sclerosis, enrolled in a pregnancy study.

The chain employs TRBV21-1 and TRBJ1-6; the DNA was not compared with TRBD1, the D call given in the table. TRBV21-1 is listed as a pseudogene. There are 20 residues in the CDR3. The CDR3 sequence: CASRTVTTSHTRGAASPLHF. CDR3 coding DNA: TGTGCCAGCAGGACCGTGACAACATCTCACACCAGGGGCGCAGCTTCACCCCTCCACTTT.

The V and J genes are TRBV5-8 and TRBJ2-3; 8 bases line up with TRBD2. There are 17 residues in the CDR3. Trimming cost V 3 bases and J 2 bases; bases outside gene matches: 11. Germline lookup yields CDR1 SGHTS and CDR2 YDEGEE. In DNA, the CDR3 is TGTGCCAGCAGCTCTGCCCGCGGCGGGGGGTCCACAGATACGCAGTATTTT. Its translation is CASSSARGGGSTDTQYF.

The CDR3 is CASSLVGGGDTEAFF. The CDR3 DNA reads TGTGCCAGCAGCTTAGTTGGAGGGGGGGACACTGAAGCTTTCTTT. The J gene is TRBJ1-1, the V gene TRBV7-2, with D perhaps TRBD1 (6 bases). Germline CDR1 is SGHTA and CDR2 is FQGNSA. Trimming took off 1 base at V and 3 bases at J, with 12 bases between the two ends. The CDR3 contains 15 residues.

This CDR3 is CASSLWDRGSVLFF. The CDR3 region has the DNA TGTGCCAGCAGTTTATGGGACAGGGGCTCCGTCCTGTTTTTT. V is TRBV27 and J is TRBJ1-4, with 10 bases fitting TRBD1. This CDR3 is built from 14 residues. CDR1 and CDR2 from the germline V gene are MNHEY and SMNVEV (reference sequence). J gave up 14 bases and V 1 base, and 7 bases lay outside the gene matches.

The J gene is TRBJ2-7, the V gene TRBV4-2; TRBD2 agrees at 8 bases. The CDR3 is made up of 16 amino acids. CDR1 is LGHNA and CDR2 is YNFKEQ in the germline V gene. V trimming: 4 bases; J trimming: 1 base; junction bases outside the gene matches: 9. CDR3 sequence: CASSRGGSGGSYEQYF. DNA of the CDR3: TGTGCCAGCAGCCGGGGGGGCTCGGGGGGGTCCTACGAGCAGTACTTC.

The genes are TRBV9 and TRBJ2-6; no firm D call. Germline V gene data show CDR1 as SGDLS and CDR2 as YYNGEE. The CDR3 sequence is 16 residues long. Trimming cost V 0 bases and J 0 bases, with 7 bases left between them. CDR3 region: CASSVGHRSGANVLTF. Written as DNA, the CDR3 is TGTGCCAGCAGCGTAGGGCATCGCTCTGGGGCCAACGTCCTGACTTTC.

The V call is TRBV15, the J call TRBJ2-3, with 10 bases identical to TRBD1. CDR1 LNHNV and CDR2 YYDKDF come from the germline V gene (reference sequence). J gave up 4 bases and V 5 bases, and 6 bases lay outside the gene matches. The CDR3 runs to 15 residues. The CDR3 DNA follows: TGTGCCACCAGCCCTCGACAGGGGGCCCCAGATACGCAGTATTTT. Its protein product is CATSPRQGAPDTQYF.

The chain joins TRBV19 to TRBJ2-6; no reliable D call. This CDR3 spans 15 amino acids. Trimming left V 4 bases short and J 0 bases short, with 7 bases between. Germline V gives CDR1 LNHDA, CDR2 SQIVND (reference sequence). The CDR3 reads CASSNSLSGANVLTF. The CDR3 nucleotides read TGTGCCAGTAGTAATAGCCTCTCTGGGGCCAACGTCCTGACTTTC.

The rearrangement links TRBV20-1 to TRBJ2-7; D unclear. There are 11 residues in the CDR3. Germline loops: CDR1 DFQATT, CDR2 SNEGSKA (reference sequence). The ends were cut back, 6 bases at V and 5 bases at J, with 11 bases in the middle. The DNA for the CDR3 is TGCAGTGCACCGCGCTCTAACGAGCAGTACTTC. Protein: CSAPRSNEQYF.

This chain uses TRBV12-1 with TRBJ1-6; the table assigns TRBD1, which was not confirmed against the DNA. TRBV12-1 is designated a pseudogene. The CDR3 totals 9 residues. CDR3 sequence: CAIQAPLHF. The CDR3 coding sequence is TGTGCCATCCAGGCACCCCTCCACTTT.

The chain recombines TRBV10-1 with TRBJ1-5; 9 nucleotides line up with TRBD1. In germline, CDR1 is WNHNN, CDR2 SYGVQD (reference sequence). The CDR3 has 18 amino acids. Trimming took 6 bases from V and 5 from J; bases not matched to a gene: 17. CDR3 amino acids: CASRNKLTRDRDYQPQHF. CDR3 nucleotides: TGCGCCAGCAGAAATAAATTAACCCGGGACAGGGATTATCAGCCCCAGCATTTT.

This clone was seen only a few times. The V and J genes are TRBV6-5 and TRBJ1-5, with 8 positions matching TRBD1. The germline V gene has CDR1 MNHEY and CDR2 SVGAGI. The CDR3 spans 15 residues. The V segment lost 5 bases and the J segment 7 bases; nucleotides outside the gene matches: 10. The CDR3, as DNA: TGTGCCAGCAGTCCAGCTGACAGGGGCTCCCAGCCCCAGCATTTT. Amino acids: CASSPADRGSQPQHF.